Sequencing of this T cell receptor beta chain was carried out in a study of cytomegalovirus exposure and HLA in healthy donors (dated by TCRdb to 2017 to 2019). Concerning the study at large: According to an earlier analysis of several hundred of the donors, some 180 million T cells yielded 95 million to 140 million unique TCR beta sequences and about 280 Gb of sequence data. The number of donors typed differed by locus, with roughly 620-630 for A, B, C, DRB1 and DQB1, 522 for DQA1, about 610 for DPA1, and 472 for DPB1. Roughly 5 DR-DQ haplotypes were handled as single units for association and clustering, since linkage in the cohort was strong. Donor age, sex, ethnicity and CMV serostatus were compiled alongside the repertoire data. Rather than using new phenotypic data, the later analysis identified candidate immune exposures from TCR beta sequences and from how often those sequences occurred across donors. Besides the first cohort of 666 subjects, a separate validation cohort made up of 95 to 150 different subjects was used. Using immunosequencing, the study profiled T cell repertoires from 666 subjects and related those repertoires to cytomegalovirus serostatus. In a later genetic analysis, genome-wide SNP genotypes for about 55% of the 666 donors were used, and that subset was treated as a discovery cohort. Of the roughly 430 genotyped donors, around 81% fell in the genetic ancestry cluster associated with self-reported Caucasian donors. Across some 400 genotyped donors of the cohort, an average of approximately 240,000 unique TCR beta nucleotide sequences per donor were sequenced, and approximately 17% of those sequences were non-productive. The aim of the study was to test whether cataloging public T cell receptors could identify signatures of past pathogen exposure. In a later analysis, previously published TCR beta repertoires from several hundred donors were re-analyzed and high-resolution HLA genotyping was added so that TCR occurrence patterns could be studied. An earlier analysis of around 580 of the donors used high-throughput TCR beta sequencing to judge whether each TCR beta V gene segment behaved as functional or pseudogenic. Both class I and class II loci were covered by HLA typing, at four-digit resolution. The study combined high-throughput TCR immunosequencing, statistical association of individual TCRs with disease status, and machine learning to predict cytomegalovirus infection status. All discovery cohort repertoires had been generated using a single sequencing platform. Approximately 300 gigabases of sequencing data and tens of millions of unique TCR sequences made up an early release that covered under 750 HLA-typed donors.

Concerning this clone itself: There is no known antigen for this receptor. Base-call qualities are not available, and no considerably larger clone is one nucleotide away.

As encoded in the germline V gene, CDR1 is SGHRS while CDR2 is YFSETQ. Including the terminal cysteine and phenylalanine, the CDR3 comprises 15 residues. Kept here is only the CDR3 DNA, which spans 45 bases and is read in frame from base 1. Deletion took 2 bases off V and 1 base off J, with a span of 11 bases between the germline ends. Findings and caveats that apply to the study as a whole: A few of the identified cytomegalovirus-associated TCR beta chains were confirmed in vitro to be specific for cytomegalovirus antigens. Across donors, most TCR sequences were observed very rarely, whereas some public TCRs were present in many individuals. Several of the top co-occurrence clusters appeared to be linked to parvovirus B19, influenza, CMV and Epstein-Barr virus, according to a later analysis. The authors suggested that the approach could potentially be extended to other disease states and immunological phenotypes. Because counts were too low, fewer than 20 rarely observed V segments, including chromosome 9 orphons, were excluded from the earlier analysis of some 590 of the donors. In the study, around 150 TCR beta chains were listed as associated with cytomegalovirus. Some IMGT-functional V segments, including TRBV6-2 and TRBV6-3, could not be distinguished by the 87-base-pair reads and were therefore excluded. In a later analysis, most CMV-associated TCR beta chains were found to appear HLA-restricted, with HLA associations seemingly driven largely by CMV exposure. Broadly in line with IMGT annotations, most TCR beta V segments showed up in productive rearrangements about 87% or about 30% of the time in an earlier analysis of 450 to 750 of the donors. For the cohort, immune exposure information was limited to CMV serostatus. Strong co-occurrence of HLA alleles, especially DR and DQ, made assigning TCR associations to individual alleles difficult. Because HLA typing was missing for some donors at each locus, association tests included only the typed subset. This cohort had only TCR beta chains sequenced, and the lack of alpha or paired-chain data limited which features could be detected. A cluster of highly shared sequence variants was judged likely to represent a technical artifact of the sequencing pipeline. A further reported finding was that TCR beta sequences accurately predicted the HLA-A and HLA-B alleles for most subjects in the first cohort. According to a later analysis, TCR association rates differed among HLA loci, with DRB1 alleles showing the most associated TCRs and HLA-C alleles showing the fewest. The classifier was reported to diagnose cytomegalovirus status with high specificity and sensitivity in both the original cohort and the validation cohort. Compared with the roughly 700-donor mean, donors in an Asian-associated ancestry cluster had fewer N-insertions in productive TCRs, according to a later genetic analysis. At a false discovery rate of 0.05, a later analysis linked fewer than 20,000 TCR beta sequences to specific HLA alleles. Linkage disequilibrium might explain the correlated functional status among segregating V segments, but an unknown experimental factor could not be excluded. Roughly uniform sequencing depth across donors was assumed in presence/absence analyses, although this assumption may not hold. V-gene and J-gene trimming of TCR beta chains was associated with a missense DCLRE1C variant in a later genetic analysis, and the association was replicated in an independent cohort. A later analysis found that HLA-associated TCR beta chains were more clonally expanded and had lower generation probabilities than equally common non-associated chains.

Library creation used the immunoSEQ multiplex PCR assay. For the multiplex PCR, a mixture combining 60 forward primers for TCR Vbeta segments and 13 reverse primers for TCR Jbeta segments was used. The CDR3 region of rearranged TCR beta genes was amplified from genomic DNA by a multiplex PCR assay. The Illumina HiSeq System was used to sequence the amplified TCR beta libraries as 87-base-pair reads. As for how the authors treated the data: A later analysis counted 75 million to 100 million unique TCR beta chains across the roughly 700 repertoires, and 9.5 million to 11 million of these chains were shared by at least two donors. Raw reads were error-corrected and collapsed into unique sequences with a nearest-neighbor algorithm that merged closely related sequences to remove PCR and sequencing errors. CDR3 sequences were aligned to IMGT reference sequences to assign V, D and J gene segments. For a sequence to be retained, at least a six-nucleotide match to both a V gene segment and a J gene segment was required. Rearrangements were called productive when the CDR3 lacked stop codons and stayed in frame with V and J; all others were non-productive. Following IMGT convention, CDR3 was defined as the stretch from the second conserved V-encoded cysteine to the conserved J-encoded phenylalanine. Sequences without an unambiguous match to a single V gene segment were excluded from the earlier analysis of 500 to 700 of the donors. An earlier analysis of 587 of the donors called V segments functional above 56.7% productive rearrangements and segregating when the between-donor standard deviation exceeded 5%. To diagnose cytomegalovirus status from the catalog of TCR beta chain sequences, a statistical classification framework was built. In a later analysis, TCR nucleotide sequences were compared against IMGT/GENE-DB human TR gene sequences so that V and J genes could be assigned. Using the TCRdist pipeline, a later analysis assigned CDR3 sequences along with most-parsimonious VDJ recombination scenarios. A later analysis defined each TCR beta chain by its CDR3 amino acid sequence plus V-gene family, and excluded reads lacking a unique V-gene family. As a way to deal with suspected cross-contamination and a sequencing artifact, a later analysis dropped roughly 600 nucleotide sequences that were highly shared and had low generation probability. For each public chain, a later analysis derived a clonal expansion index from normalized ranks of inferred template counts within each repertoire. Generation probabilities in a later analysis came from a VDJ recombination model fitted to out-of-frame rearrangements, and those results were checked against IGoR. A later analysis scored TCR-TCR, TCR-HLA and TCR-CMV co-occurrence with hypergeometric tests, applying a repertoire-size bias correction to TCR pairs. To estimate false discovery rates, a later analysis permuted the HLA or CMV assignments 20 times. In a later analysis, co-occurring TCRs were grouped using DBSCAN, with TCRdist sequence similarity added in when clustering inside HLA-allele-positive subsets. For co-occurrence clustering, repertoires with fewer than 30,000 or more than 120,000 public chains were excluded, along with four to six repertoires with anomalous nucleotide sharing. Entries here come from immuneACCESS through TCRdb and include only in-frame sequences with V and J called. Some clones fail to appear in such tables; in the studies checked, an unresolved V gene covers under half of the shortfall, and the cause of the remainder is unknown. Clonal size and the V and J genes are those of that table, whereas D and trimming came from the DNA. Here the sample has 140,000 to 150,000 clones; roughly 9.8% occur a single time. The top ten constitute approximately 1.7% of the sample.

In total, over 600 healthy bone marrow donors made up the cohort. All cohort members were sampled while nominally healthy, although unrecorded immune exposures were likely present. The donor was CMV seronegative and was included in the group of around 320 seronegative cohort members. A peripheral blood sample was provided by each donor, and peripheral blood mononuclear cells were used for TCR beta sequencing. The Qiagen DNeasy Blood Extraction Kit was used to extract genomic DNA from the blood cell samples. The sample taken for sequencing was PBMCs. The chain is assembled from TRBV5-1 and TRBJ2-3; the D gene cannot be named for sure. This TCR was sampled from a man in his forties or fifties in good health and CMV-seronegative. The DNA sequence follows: TGCGCCAGCAGCTTAATAGACATTCGCACAGATACGCAGTATTTT. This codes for CASSLIDIRTDTQYF.